This note documents a single TCR beta chain sequence. The antigen it recognizes is unknown. No much larger clonotype is one base removed from it; base qualities were not supplied. Trimming removed 4 bases from V and 5 bases from J, leaving 18 bases between the germline ends. The CDR3 holds 15 amino acids from the cysteine to the phenylalanine. Of all the DNA, just the CDR3 is kept, 45 bases in frame from base 1. Reading the germline V gene (reference sequence) gives CDR1 SGHNT and CDR2 YYREEE. Whole blood was collected in K2EDTA tubes by collaborating institutions according to the institutions' own protocols. For TCRbeta analysis, collaborator samples were shipped as frozen whole blood, as isolated PBMCs, or as DNA extracted from either sample type. The data derive from a study of blood T cell repertoires in COVID-19 (dated by TCRdb to 2020 to 2021). With regard to the full study: The collaborator samples originated in the United States, Italy and Spain and spanned the acute and convalescent phases of COVID-19. The prospective study material was composed of cDNA or gDNA derived from T cells, B-cell-depleted T cells, or PBMCs. The dataset comprised deeply sampled blood TCRbeta repertoires from subjects exposed to, actively infected with, or recovered from COVID-19. The repertoires were released in a freely available public database meant as a resource for research on the immune response to SARS-CoV-2. The sample metadata nearly always contained a de-identified subject ID, COVID-19 status, age in years and sex. Samples were obtained from the ongoing ImmuneRACE study (first 160 participants) and from some 1,200 subjects provided by 6 global collaborators. Where available, HLA class I and class II types were taken from metadata supplied by the sample provider and were not determined by assay-based typing. General findings and caveats noted by the study authors: Clinical and demographic metadata were provided uncurated, with the amount varying by source and participant.

TCRbeta CDR3 regions were amplified from genomic DNA using the immunoSEQ Assay, a bias-controlled multiplex PCR. On the authors' methods: The number of nucleated cells in each sample was estimated from the amplification of reference gene primers within the assay. To quantify the absolute abundance of each unique TCRbeta CDR3 rearrangement, sequence reads were collapsed and filtered. For each sample, productive Simpson clonality was calculated by taking the square root of Simpson's diversity index across productive rearrangements. Not all clones reach the TCRdb copy of this immuneACCESS table, which keeps in-frame sequences only. Checked studies attribute under half of the gap to unresolved V genes and leave the rest unexplained. V, J and clone size were drawn from that table, and D and trimming were deduced from the DNA. The sample yields around 100,000 clones; roughly 84% were counted once. The top ten clones comprise 2% of the sample.

Input material: peripheral blood. This sequence was found in a man aged 70 or older with active or convalescent COVID-19. This chain is built from TRBV5-4 and TRBJ1-2; the best D guess is TRBD1, with 5 bases matching. The CDR3: CASSPAGGSSYGYTF. DNA sequence: TGTGCCAGCAGCCCGGCGGGGGGATCGTCGTATGGCTACACCTTC.